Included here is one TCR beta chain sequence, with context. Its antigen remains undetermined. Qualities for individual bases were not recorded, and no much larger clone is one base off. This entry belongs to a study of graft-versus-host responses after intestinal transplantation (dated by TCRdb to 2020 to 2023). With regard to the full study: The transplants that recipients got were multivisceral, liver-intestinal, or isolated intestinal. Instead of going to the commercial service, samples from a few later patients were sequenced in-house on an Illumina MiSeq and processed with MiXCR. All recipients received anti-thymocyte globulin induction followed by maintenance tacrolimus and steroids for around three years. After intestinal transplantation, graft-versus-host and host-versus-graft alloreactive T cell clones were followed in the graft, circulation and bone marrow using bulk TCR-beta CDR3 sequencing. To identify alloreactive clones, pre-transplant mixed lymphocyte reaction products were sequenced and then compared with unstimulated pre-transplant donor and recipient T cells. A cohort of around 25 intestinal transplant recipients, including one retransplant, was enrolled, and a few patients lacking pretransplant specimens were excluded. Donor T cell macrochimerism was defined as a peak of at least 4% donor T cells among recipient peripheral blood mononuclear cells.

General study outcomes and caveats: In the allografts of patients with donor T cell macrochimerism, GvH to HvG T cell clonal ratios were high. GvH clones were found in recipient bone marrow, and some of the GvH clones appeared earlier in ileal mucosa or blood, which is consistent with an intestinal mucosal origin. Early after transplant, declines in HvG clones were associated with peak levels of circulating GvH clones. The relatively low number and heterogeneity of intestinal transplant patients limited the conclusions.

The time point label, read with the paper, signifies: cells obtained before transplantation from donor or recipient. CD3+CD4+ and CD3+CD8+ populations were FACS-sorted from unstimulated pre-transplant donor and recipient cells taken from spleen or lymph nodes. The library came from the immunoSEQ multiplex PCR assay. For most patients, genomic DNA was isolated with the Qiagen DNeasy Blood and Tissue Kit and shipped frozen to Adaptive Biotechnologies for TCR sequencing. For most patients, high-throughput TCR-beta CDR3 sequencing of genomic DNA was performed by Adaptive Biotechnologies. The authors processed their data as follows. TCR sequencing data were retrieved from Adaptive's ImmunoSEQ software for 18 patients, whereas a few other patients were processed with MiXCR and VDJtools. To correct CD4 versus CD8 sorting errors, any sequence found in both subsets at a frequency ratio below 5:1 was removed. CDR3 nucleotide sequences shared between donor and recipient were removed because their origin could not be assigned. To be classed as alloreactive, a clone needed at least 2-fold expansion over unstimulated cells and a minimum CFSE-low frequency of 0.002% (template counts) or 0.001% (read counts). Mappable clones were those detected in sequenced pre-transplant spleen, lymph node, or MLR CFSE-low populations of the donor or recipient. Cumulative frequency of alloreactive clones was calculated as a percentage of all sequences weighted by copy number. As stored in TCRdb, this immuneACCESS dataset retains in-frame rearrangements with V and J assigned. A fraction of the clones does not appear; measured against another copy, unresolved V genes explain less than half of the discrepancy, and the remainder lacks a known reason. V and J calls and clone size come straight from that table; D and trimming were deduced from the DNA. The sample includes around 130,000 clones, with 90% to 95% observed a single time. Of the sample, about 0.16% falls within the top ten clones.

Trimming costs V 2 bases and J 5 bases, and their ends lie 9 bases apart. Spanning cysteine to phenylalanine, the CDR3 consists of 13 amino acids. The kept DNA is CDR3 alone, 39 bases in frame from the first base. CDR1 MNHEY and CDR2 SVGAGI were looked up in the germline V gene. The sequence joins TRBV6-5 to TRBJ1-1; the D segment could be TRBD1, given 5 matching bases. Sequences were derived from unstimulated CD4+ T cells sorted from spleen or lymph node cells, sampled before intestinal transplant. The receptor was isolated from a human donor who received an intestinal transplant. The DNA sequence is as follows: TGTGCCAGCAGTTACGGGGGGGGTACTGAAGCTTTCTTT. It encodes CASSYGGGTEAFF.